This T cell receptor beta chain was retrieved from a study of blood T cell repertoires in COVID-19. The CDR3 sequence is 15 residues long. The V and J ends lost 0 bases and 6 bases, in that order; junction bases with no gene match: 5. CDR1 MNHEY and CDR2 SVGAGI come from the germline V gene. Assay used: immunoSEQ multiplex PCR; TCRdb lists only in-frame clones, some missing. The data contain about 410,000 clones, about nine tenths of them singletons. The origin of this receptor is a young man who had recovered from COVID-19. The chain is built from TRBV6-5 and TRBJ1-1; 9 bases agree with TRBD1. Sequencing was carried out using PBMCs or T cells enriched from blood (not recorded which). The CDR3: CASSYSGTGFSEAFF. DNA of the CDR3: TGTGCCAGCAGTTACTCTGGGACAGGGTTTTCTGAAGCTTTCTTT.